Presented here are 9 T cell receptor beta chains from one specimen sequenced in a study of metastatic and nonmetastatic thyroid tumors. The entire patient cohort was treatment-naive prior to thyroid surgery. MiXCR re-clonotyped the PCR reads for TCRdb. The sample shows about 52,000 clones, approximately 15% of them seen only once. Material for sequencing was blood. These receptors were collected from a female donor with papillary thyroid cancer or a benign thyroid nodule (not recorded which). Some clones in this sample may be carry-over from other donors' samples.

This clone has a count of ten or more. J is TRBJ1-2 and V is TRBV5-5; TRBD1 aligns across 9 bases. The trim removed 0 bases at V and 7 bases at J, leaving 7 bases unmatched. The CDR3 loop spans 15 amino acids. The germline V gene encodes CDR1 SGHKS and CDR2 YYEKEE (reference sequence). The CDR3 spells CASSLELQGAVGYTF. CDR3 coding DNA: TGTGCCAGCAGCTTGGAACTACAGGGGGCAGTTGGCTACACCTTC.

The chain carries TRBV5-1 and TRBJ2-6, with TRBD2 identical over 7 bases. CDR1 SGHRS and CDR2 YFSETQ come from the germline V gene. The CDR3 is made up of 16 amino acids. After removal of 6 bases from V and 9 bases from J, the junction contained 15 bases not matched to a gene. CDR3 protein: CASISGQYSGNNVLTF. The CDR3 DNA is TGCGCCAGCATTAGCGGGCAGTACTCTGGGAACAACGTCCTGACTTTC.

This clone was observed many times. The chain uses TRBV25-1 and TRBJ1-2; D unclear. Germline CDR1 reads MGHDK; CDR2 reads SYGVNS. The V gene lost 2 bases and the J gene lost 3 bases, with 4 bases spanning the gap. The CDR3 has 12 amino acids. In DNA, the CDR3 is TGTGCCAGCAGTGAACTTTACTATGGCTACACCTTC. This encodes CASSELYYGYTF.

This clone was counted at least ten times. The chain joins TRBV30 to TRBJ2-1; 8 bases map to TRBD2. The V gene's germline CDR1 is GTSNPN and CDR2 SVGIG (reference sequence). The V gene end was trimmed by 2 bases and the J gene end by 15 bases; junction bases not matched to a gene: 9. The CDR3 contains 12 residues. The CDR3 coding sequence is TGTGCCTGGAGTACCTACCAGCGGGAGTTGTTCTTC. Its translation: CAWSTYQRELFF. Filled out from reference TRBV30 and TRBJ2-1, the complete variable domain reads SQTIHQWPATLVQPVGSPLSLECTVEGTSNPNLYWYRQAAGRGLQLLFYSVGIGQISSEVPQNLSASRPQDRQFILSSKKLLLSDSGFYLCAWSTYQRELFFGPGTRLTVL.

The CDR3 loop reads CASGYTDWRGYNEQFF. The CDR3 nucleotides are TGTGCCAGCGGTTACACGGACTGGCGGGGGTACAATGAGCAGTTCTTC. The chain has TRBV27 and TRBJ2-1, with TRBD2 matching 7 bases. V gave up 8 bases and J gave up 4 bases; unmatched junction bases: 14. The CDR3 is 16 residues long. Germline assignment: CDR1 MNHEY and CDR2 SMNVEV (reference sequence).

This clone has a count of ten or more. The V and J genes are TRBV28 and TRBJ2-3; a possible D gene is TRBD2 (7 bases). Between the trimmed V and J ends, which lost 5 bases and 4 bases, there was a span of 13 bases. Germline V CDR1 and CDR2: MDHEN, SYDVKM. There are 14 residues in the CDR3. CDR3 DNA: TGTGCCAGCAGTGGGAGGGGGTTAGCAGATACGCAGTATTTT. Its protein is CASSGRGLADTQYF.

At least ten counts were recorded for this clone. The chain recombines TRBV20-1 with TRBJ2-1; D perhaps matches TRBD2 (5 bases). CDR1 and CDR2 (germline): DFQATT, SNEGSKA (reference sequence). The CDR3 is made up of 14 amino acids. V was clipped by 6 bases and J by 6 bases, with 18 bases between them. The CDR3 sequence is CSAPDWRSSNEQFF. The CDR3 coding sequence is TGCAGTGCCCCTGACTGGAGGTCGTCCAATGAGCAGTTCTTC.

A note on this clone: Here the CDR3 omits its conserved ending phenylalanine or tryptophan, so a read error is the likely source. This chain's CDR3 is CSARDRTSGWGELFS. The CDR3 DNA follows: TGCAGTGCTAGAGATCGGACTAGTGGATGGGGGGAGCTGTTTTCT. The chain joins TRBV20-1 to TRBJ2-2, with TRBD2 matching over 7 bases. V gave up 0 bases and J gave up 8 bases; unmatched junction bases: 9. The CDR3 is 15 residues long. The germline V gene has CDR1 DFQATT and CDR2 SNEGSKA (reference sequence).

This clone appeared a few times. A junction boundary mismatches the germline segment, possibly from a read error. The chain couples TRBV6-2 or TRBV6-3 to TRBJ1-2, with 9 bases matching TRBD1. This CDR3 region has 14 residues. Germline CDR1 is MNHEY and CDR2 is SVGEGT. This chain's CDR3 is CANSFTGGSYGYTF. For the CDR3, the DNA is TGTGCCAACAGTTTTACAGGGGGCAGCTATGGCTACACCTTC.